The clone carrying this T cell receptor (beta chain) appeared many times. Its antigen is unidentified. These data originate in a study of neurological immune-mediated disorders. TCRdb itself ran the 5' RACE reads through MiXCR, one entry per CDR3 protein. The table shows 66,000 or so distinct CDR3 sequences, with under 5% occurring only once. Regarding the study as a whole: The multiple sclerosis repertoire cluster was associated with no clinical or MRI feature. When the repertoires were sorted by phylogenetic grouping, those of 18 of 34 multiple sclerosis patients ended up in one related-CDR3 cluster, a possible signature. Expansion of TCR clones was greatest in HTLV-1-associated myelopathy and smallest in multiple sclerosis, where it fell below that of healthy controls.

The CDR3 spans 14 residues. The germline V gene encodes CDR1 SGHVS and CDR2 FNYEAQ. V lost 5 bases to trimming and J lost 6 bases; unmatched junction nucleotides: 6. Sequencing was done on a sample of PBMCs. The clonotype comes from a man aged 30 to 39 with multiple sclerosis. The V gene is TRBV7-6, the J gene TRBJ2-2, with TRBD2 matching 7 bases. CDR3 loop: CASSPAAGAGELFF. The CDR3, as DNA: TGTGCCAGCAGCCCGGCGGCGGGGGCCGGGGAGCTGTTTTTT.